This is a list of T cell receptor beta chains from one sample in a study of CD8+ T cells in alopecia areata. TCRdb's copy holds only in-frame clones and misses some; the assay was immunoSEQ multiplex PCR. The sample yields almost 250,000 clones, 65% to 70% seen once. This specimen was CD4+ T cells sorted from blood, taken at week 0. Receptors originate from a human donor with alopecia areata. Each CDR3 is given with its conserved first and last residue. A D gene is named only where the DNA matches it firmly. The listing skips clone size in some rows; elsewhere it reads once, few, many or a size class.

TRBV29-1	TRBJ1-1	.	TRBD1	CSVGDRGLNTEAFF	TGCAGCGTGGGGGACAGGGGACTCAACACTGAAGCTTTCTTT
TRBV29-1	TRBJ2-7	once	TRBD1	CSVGTDYEQYF	TGCAGCGTCGGGACAGACTACGAGCAGTACTTC
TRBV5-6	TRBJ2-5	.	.	CASRLQGIGAQYF	TGTGCCAGCAGGTTGCAGGGGATTGGGGCCCAGTACTTC
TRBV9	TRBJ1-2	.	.	CASSVGNSNYGYTF	TGTGCCAGCAGCGTAGGGAACAGCAACTATGGCTACACCTTC
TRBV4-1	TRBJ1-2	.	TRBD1	CASSQTGAGGYTF	TGCGCCAGCAGCCAAACAGGGGCGGGTGGCTACACCTTC
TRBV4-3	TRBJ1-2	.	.	CASSGGVMGSLGYGYTF	TGCGCCAGCAGCGGTGGGGTTATGGGGTCTCTGGGCTATGGCTACACCTTC
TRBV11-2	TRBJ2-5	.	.	CASSFGRVRETQYF	TGTGCCAGCAGCTTCGGCAGGGTCCGAGAGACCCAGTACTTC
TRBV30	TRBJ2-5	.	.	CAWSGKDSQETQYF	TGTGCCTGGAGTGGAAAGGACAGTCAAGAGACCCAGTACTTC
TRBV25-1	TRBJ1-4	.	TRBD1	CASSAVAGQTNEKLFF	TGTGCCAGCAGTGCAGTCGCGGGACAGACTAATGAAAAACTGTTTTTT
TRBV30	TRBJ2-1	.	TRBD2	CAWTGEGSHGAQFF	TGTGCCTGGACTGGGGAGGGAAGCCATGGTGCGCAGTTCTTC
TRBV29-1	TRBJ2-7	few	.	CSAQRATYEQYF	TGCAGCGCACAACGAGCCACCTACGAGCAGTACTTC
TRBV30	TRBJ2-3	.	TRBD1	CAWKGQGYTQYF	TGTGCCTGGAAGGGACAGGGTTATACGCAGTATTTT
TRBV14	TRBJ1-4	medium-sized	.	CASSRALNEKLFF	TGTGCCAGCAGCCGGGCGCTCAATGAAAAACTGTTTTTT
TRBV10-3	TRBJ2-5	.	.	CAISEESWATQYF	TGTGCCATCAGTGAGGAAAGCTGGGCGACCCAGTACTTC
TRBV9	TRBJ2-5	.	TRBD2	CASSSQGLAGGLLGGETQYF	TGTGCCAGCAGCTCGCAGGGACTAGCGGGGGGGCTATTAGGTGGAGAGACCCAGTACTTC